This TCR beta chain appears in the sequencing data of a study of blood T cells in healthy people across ages. This CDR3 contains 17 residues. V was clipped by 4 bases and J by 5 bases; unmatched bases: 17. CDR1 and CDR2 (germline): SGHRS, YFSETQ. Next came a second PCR, run for roughly 6 to 11 cycles, which used a sample-barcoded 5' primer along with a J-beta primer mix. One entry per CDR3 protein results from TCRdb running MiXCR on the 5' RACE reads. Altogether about 1.5 million distinct CDR3 sequences are present, approximately 38% being singletons, with the ten largest covering 7% to 9.5%. The sample comprised blood. The rearrangement joins TRBV5-1 to TRBJ2-7; TRBD2 aligns across 8 bases. This sequence originates from a woman aged 18-35 years in good health. DNA of the CDR3: TGCGCCAGCAGCGCGGAGTTGAGAGCGGGAGAAGGCGACGAGCAGTACTTC. Translating gives CASSAELRAGEGDEQYF.